These T cell receptor beta chains were read from a single sample in a study of radiation and T cells in renal cell carcinoma. The method was immunoSEQ multiplex PCR; TCRdb's version includes in-frame clones alone and lacks a portion of them. This sample has roughly 160,000 clones; roughly 90% occur once, and the top ten carry around 10%. The sample here was blood, taken from a patient whose treatment included radiotherapy and nephrectomy. These TCRs come from a woman aged 50 to 65 with renal cell carcinoma. Each CDR3 is given with its conserved first and last residue. Fields, in order: J gene, V gene, D gene, clone size, CDR3 protein, CDR3 DNA. The D gene is left open where the match is weak. The size entry is marked missing in some rows and otherwise reads once, few, many or a size class.

>TRBJ2-2|TRBV7-2|TRBD2|-
CASSTRGLAGGAGELFF
TGTGCCAGCAGCACCCGGGGGCTAGCGGGGGGTGCCGGGGAGCTGTTTTTT
>TRBJ1-6|TRBV19|-|once
CASREQGNSPLHF
TGTGCCAGTAGGGAACAGGGTAATTCACCCCTCCACTTT
>TRBJ1-6|TRBV6-6|-|-
CASSYEGQGFSPLHF
TGTGCCAGCAGTTACGAGGGGCAGGGGTTTTCACCCCTCCACTTT
>TRBJ2-5|TRBV7-9|TRBD2|-
CASSHAPSGGAPKTQYF
TGTGCCAGCAGCCACGCCCCAAGCGGGGGGGCCCCTAAGACCCAGTACTTC
>TRBJ2-7|TRBV7-9|TRBD1|-
CASSLGQGAGEQYF
TGTGCCAGCAGCCTGGGACAGGGGGCCGGCGAGCAGTACTTC
>TRBJ2-3|TRBV29-1|-|-
CSVEPEPTDTQYF
TGCAGCGTTGAACCGGAGCCCACAGATACGCAGTATTTT
>TRBJ2-7|TRBV7-2|TRBD2|-
CASSSGGTQGYEQYF
TGTGCCAGCAGCTCGGGGGGGACACAAGGCTACGAGCAGTACTTC
>TRBJ1-5|TRBV18|-|-
CASSPGPDQPQHF
TGTGCCAGCTCCCCGGGCCCAGATCAGCCCCAGCATTTT
>TRBJ1-5|TRBV19|-|-
CASTPGVAGGPQHF
TGTGCCAGTACCCCCGGTGTCGCCGGCGGGCCCCAGCATTTT
>TRBJ1-4|TRBV7-2|TRBD1|-
CASSLSRTGHEKLFF
TGTGCCAGCAGCTTATCTCGGACAGGGCATGAAAAACTGTTTTTT
>TRBJ2-7|TRBV19|-|-
CASSVGASTGEQYF
TGTGCCAGTAGTGTTGGGGCTTCCACGGGGGAGCAGTACTTC
>TRBJ1-2|TRBV5-1|-|-
CASSLAGGANYGYTF
TGCGCCAGCAGCTTGGCCGGGGGAGCTAACTATGGCTACACCTTC